The 28 T cell receptor beta chains below come from one sample, sequenced in a study of cytomegalovirus exposure and HLA in healthy donors. The PCR made use of 60 Vbeta and 13 Jbeta primers. Produced via immunoSEQ multiplex PCR; TCRdb's table is partial and in-frame only. In the table there are 150,000 or so clones, roughly 80% of which are singletons. Input material: PBMCs. These receptors all stem from a man between 45 and 60 years old in good health and CMV-seropositive.

This chain links TRBV7-8 with TRBJ1-5; D possibly corresponds to TRBD1 (6 bases). V lost 1 base and J 3 bases, leaving 13 bases between the germline ends. Germline lookup yields CDR1 SGHVS and CDR2 FQNEAQ. The length of the CDR3 is 16 residues. CDR3 nucleotide sequence: TGTGCCAGCAGCTTAGGAGGCCAGGGGTTCAATCAGCCCCAGCATTTT. Its translation is CASSLGGQGFNQPQHF.

This chain uses TRBV6-6 with TRBJ2-1; D is uncertain. Germline V gene data show CDR1 as MNHNY and CDR2 as SVGAGI (reference sequence). V was clipped by 0 bases and J by 9 bases, with 9 bases between them. The CDR3 loop spans 13 amino acids. CDR3 loop: CASSYSNSGEQFF. CDR3 nucleotide sequence: TGTGCCAGCAGTTACTCGAATTCGGGTGAGCAGTTCTTC.

The chain uses TRBV5-1 and TRBJ2-1, with 7 positions matching TRBD1. CDR1 SGHRS and CDR2 YFSETQ come from the germline V gene. This CDR3 region has 16 residues. The V gene end was trimmed by 3 bases and the J gene end by 4 bases; junction bases not matched to a gene: 10. CDR3 protein: CASSSDRPGSYNEQFF. CDR3 bases: TGCGCCAGCAGCTCGGACAGGCCAGGGAGTTACAATGAGCAGTTCTTC.

V gene TRBV27 combines with J gene TRBJ1-1; D possibly corresponds to TRBD1 (5 bases). This CDR3 has 14 residues. The germline V gene encodes CDR1 MNHEY and CDR2 SMNVEV (reference sequence). The ends were cut back, 3 bases at V and 3 bases at J, with 11 bases in the middle. In nucleotides, the CDR3 is TGTGCCAGCAGTTTCCGAAGGGACTACACTGAAGCTTTCTTT. Translation gives CASSFRRDYTEAFF.

This sequence joins TRBV7-2 and TRBJ2-6; TRBD1 is a possible D gene (7 bases). The CDR3 runs to 15 residues. The germline gives CDR1 SGHTA, CDR2 FQGNSA. Trimming pared 7 bases from V and 5 bases from J, leaving 15 bases between. The CDR3 coding sequence is TGTGCCAGCACCCAGGGGGGAATTCGGGCCAACGTCCTGACTTTC. Translating gives CASTQGGIRANVLTF.

The chain carries TRBV11-2 and TRBJ2-1, with TRBD2 matching 8 bases. The CDR3 runs 16 residues. CDR1 is SGHAT and CDR2 is FQNNGV in the germline V gene. The ends lost 2 bases at V and 0 bases at J; junction bases unmatched: 3. Written as DNA, the CDR3 is TGTGCCAGCAGCTTATACAGCGGGAGCTCCTACAATGAGCAGTTCTTC. This translates into CASSLYSGSSYNEQFF.

This clone was seen only once. This rearrangement joins TRBV30 to TRBJ2-3; D may be TRBD2 (6 bases). This CDR3 contains 14 residues. The germline V gene has CDR1 GTSNPN and CDR2 SVGIG (reference sequence). V dropped 2 bases and J dropped 2 bases, with 11 bases sitting between them. CDR3 bases: TGTGCCTGGAGTCTAGCGTCGGTCACAGATACGCAGTATTTT. Its translation: CAWSLASVTDTQYF.

The rearrangement uses TRBV25-1 and TRBJ2-5; 8 nucleotides line up with TRBD2. This CDR3 has 15 amino acids. Unmatched junction bases numbered 8, after V lost 4 bases and J lost 4 bases. The germline V gene encodes CDR1 MGHDK and CDR2 SYGVNS. The CDR3 region is CASSVPGAGGETQYF. The CDR3 nucleotides are TGTGCCAGCAGTGTGCCCGGTGCGGGAGGAGAGACCCAGTACTTC.

This clone has a handful of counts. The V gene is TRBV6-1, the J gene TRBJ2-3, with TRBD2 matching over 7 bases. CDR1 is MNHNS and CDR2 is SASEGT in the germline V gene. The CDR3 totals 16 residues. J gave up 4 bases and V 3 bases, and 10 bases lay outside the gene matches. The CDR3 sequence: CASSEFGGLVADTQYF. CDR3 nucleotides: TGTGCCAGCAGTGAGTTCGGAGGACTAGTGGCAGATACGCAGTATTTT.

This clone showed up just a few times. The V and J genes are TRBV18 and TRBJ2-7; 11 nucleotides line up with TRBD1. Germline CDR1 is KGHSH and CDR2 is LQKENI. The CDR3 has 14 residues. J was trimmed by 3 bases and V by 3 bases; bases with no gene match: 1. CDR3 residues: CASSPDRGLYEQYF. CDR3 in DNA: TGTGCCAGCTCACCGGACAGGGGGCTCTACGAGCAGTACTTC.

The sample holds one count of this clone. The V call is TRBV5-8, the J call TRBJ1-4, with D possibly TRBD1 on 6 matching bases. The germline V and J ends were trimmed by 3 bases and 0 bases, with 12 bases remaining between them. This CDR3 spans 16 amino acids. CDR1 and CDR2 from the germline V gene are SGHTS and YDEGEE. In nucleotides, the CDR3 is TGTGCCAGCAGCTATGGACAGTTAACAACTAATGAAAAACTGTTTTTT. Translating gives CASSYGQLTTNEKLFF.

The chain uses TRBV5-1 and TRBJ2-1, with 8 bases that match TRBD2. Losses at the gene ends were 7 bases for V and 5 bases for J; bases not matched to a gene: 11. Per germline, CDR1 SGHRS and CDR2 YFSETQ. This CDR3 has 15 residues. This CDR3 is CASGPGLVNHNEQFF. In DNA, the CDR3 is TGCGCCAGCGGTCCGGGACTAGTTAACCACAATGAGCAGTTCTTC.

In this sample, this clone turned up once. The V and J genes are TRBV4-3 and TRBJ1-2; D might be TRBD1 (6 bases). CDR1 LGHNA and CDR2 YSLEER come from the germline V gene. With 3 bases removed from V and 8 bases from J, the gap between germline ends came to 19 bases. This CDR3 comprises 15 residues. The CDR3 here is CASSQRDRNVKGYTF. CDR3 DNA sequence: TGCGCCAGCAGCCAGAGAGACAGGAACGTAAAGGGCTACACCTTC.

The chain carries TRBV6-6 and TRBJ1-2, with D maybe TRBD1 (5 bases). Between the trimmed V and J ends, which lost 4 bases and 3 bases, there was a span of 9 bases. The CDR3 consists of 13 residues. Germline V lookup: CDR1 MNHNY, CDR2 SVGAGI (reference sequence). This CDR3 is CASSSQGDYGYTF. The CDR3 DNA is TGTGCCAGCAGTTCCCAGGGCGACTATGGCTACACCTTC.

This clone turned up a few times. The same CDR3 can be traced to other DNA sequences in this sample. The genes are TRBV5-1 and TRBJ1-6; 8 nucleotides agree with TRBD1. CDR1 and CDR2 (germline): SGHRS, YFSETQ. The CDR3 contains 14 residues. With 0 bases clipped from V and 7 bases from J, the junction kept 0 bases outside the gene matches. The CDR3 loop is CASSLDRGNSPLHF. For the CDR3, the DNA is TGCGCCAGCAGCTTGGACAGGGGGAATTCACCCCTCCACTTT.

The chain combines TRBV30 with TRBJ2-7, with TRBD1 as a possible D gene (6 bases). The CDR3 runs to 16 residues. The germline V gene has CDR1 GTSNPN and CDR2 SVGIG (reference sequence). Deletions cut 4 bases from V and 7 bases from J, with 26 bases between. CDR3 DNA: TGTGCCTGGATTAACGTGGGCAGGGGCTCAACGGGGGAGCAGTACTTC. This codes for CAWINVGRGSTGEQYF.

The chain uses TRBV30 and TRBJ2-4; TRBD1 matches 7 bases. CDR3 length equals 16 residues. CDR1 GTSNPN and CDR2 SVGIG come from the germline V gene (reference sequence). The ends lost 2 bases at V and 0 bases at J; junction bases unmatched: 7. CDR3 residues: CAWSTPGQIAKNIQYF. DNA of the CDR3: TGTGCCTGGAGTACTCCGGGACAGATAGCCAAAAACATTCAGTACTTC.

V gene TRBV18 combines with J gene TRBJ2-5; D may be TRBD1 (5 bases). The CDR3 is 13 amino acids. The V and J ends lost 6 bases and 5 bases respectively, with 13 bases between them. From germline, CDR1 is KGHSH and CDR2 LQKENI. CDR3: CASSRRVGETQYF. The CDR3 DNA reads TGTGCCAGCTCCCGCAGGGTCGGGGAGACCCAGTACTTC. The full variable domain, with the rest looked up from reference TRBV18 and TRBJ2-5, is NAGVMQNPRHLVRRRGQEARLRCSPMKGHSHVYWYRQLPEEGLKFMVYLQKENIIDESGMPKERFSAEFPKEGPSILRIQQVVRGDSAAYFCASSRRVGETQYFGPGTRLLVL.

The chain carries TRBV21-1 and TRBJ2-1; TRBD2, as called in the table, went unchecked against the DNA. TRBV21-1 constitutes a pseudogene. This CDR3 region has 19 residues. The CDR3 region has the DNA TGTGCCAGCACCTCCCGGCCTAGCGGGAGTCCGAGCTCCTACAATGAGCAGTTCTTC. Its protein is CASTSRPSGSPSSYNEQFF.

The table lists this clone with a count of one. The J gene is TRBJ2-1, the V gene TRBV7-2; maybe TRBD2 (6 bases). The CDR3 is made up of 13 amino acids. V was pared by 4 bases and J by 10 bases, with 14 bases between. The germline CDR1 and CDR2 sequences are SGHTA and FQGNSA. CDR3 amino acids: CASSSDLEGEQFF. The CDR3 nucleotides are TGTGCCAGCAGCTCCGACTTGGAGGGGGAGCAGTTCTTC.

The V gene is TRBV28, the J gene TRBJ2-3; maybe TRBD2 (7 bases). The V gene lost 4 bases and the J gene lost 2 bases, with 16 bases spanning the gap. The CDR3 length is 16 residues. The germline V gene has CDR1 MDHEN and CDR2 SYDVKM. The CDR3 region has the DNA TGTGCCAGCAGTTCAATTGCGGGGGCTAACACAGATACGCAGTATTTT. This sequence encodes CASSSIAGANTDTQYF.

The V call is TRBV5-6, the J call TRBJ1-2; a possible D gene is TRBD1 (5 bases). This CDR3 comprises 14 residues. Germline lookup yields CDR1 SGHDT and CDR2 YYEEEE. V dropped 4 bases and J dropped 2 bases, with 12 bases sitting between them. The CDR3 loop is CASSPTGLNYGYTF. CDR3 in DNA: TGTGCCAGCAGCCCAACGGGACTGAACTATGGCTACACCTTC.

The sample holds a few counts of this clone. This sequence joins TRBV14 and TRBJ1-3; D uncertain. V gave up 0 bases and J gave up 0 bases, with 12 bases separating them. The CDR3 covers 17 residues. Germline CDR1 is SGHDN and CDR2 is FVKESK. CDR3 bases: TGTGCCAGCAGCCAAGACCGACTGTTCATCTCTGGAAACACCATATATTTT. Translation: CASSQDRLFISGNTIYF.

The chain couples TRBV5-1 to TRBJ2-1, with 7 nucleotides matching TRBD2. Trimming took 2 bases from V and 5 from J; bases not matched to a gene: 4. Germline V gene lookup returns CDR1 SGHRS and CDR2 YFSETQ. This CDR3 has 14 residues. CDR3 loop: CASSLGLGNNEQFF. The CDR3, as DNA: TGCGCCAGCAGCTTAGGACTAGGGAACAATGAGCAGTTCTTC.

V and J are TRBV5-4 and TRBJ1-4; 7 bases match TRBD1. Germline V gives CDR1 SGHNT, CDR2 YYREEE (reference sequence). The junction had 16 bases not matched to a gene; V was cut back by 4 bases and J by 10 bases. The CDR3 spans 16 residues. CDR3 nucleotides: TGTGCCAGCAGCCCCGCGACGACAGGGTCAGGAGTAAAACTGTTTTTT. Protein sequence: CASSPATTGSGVKLFF. Complete variable domain (other parts from reference TRBV5-4 and TRBJ1-4): ETGVTQSPTHLIKTRGQQVTLRCSSQSGHNTVSWYQQALGQGPQFIFQYYREEENGRGNFPPRFSGLQFPNYSSELNVNALELDDSALYLCASSPATTGSGVKLFFGSGTQLSVL.

The chain recombines TRBV7-2 with TRBJ2-3, with D hard to call. There are 13 residues in the CDR3. Germline assignment: CDR1 SGHTA and CDR2 FQGNSA. Trimming shortened V by 1 base and J by 4 bases, and 6 bases separated the two germline ends. CDR3 sequence (DNA): TGTGCCAGCAGCTTAGGGGCCCCAGATACGCAGTATTTT. Amino acid sequence: CASSLGAPDTQYF.

This rearrangement joins TRBV5-4 to TRBJ2-5, with a tentative D call TRBD2 (6 bases). V lost 0 bases to trimming and J lost 5 bases, with 8 bases between them. The CDR3 loop spans 13 amino acids. Per the germline V gene, CDR1 is SGHNT and CDR2 is YYREEE (reference sequence). The CDR3 spells CASSLGGGETQYF. CDR3 nucleotide sequence: TGTGCCAGCAGCTTGGGGGGAGGCGAGACCCAGTACTTC.

V and J are TRBV5-1 and TRBJ1-2, with 10 bases that match TRBD1. Germline CDR1 SGHRS, CDR2 YFSETQ. The CDR3 spans 15 residues. The J segment lost 5 bases and the V segment lost 3 bases, leaving 7 bases of the junction unmatched. For the CDR3, the DNA is TGCGCCAGCAGCTATGATGCGGGACAGGGGTATGGCTACACCTTC. It specifies CASSYDAGQGYGYTF.